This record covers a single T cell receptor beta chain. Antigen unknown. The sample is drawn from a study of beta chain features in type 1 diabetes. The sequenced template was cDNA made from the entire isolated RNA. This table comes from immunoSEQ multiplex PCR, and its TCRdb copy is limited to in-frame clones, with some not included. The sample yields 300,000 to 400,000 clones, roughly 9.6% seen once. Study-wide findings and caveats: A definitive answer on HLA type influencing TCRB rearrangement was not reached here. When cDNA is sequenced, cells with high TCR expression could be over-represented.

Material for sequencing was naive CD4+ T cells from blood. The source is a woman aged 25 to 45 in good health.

CDR3 DNA sequence: TGCGCCAGCAGCGGGACAGAGGCAGATACGCAGTATTTT. Amino acid sequence: CASSGTEADTQYF. This chain links TRBV5-1 with TRBJ2-3; TRBD1 aligns across 7 bases. The junction had 3 bases not matched to a gene; V was cut back by 4 bases and J by 4 bases. Germline lookup yields CDR1 SGHRS and CDR2 YFSETQ. The CDR3 runs 13 residues.